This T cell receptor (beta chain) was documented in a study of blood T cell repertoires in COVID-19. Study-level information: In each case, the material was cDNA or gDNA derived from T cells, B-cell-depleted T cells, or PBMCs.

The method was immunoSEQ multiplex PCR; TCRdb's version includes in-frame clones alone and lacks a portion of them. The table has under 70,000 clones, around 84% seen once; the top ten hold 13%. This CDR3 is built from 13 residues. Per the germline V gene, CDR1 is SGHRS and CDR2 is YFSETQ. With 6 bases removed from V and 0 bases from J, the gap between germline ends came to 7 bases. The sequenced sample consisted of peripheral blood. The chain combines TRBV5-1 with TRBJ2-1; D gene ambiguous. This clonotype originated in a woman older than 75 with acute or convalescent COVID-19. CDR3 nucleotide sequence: TGCGCCAGCACCTGGAGCTCCTACAATGAGCAGTTCTTC. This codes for CASTWSSYNEQFF.